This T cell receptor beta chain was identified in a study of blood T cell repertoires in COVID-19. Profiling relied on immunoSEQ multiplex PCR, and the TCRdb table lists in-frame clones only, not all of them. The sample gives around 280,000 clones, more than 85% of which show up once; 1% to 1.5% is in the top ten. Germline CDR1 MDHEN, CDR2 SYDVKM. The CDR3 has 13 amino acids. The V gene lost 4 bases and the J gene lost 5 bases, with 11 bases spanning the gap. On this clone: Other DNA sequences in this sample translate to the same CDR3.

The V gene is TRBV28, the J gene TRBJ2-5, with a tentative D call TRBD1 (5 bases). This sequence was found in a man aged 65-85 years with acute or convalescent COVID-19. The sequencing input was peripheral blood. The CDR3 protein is CASSSVGRETQYF. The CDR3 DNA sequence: TGTGCCAGCAGTTCAGTGGGGCGGGAGACCCAGTACTTC.